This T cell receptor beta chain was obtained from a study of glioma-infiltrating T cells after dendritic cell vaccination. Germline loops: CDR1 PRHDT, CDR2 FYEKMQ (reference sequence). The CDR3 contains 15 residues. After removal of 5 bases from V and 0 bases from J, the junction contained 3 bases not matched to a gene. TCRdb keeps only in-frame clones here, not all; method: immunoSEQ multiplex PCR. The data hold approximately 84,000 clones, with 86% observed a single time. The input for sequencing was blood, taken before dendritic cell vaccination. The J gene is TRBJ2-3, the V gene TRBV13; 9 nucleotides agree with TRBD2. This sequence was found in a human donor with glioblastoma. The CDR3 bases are TGTGCCAGCAGCCTGGGGACTAGCAGCACAGATACGCAGTATTTT. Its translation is CASSLGTSSTDTQYF. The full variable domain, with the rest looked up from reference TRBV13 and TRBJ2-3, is AAGVIQSPRHLIKEKRETATLKCYPIPRHDTVYWYQQGPGQDPQFLISFYEKMQSDKGSIPDRFSAQQFSDYHSELNMSSLELGDSALYFCASSLGTSSTDTQYFGPGTRLTVL.